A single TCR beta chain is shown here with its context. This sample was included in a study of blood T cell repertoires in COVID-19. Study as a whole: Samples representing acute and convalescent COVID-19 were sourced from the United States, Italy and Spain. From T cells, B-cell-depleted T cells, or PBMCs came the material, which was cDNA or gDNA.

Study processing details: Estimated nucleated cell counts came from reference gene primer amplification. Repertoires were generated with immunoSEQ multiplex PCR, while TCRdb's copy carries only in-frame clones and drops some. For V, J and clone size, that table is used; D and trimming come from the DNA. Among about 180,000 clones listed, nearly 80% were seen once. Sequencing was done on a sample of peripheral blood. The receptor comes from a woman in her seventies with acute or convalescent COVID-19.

The CDR3 protein is CASSLQQVDTGELFF. The DNA for the CDR3 is TGTGCCAGCTCGCTACAACAGGTGGACACCGGGGAGCTGTTTTTT. The V and J genes are TRBV18 and TRBJ2-2; perhaps TRBD1 as D (5 bases). Germline V gene data show CDR1 as KGHSH and CDR2 as LQKENI. The CDR3 sequence is 15 residues long. With 6 bases removed from V and 3 bases from J, the gap between germline ends came to 14 bases.